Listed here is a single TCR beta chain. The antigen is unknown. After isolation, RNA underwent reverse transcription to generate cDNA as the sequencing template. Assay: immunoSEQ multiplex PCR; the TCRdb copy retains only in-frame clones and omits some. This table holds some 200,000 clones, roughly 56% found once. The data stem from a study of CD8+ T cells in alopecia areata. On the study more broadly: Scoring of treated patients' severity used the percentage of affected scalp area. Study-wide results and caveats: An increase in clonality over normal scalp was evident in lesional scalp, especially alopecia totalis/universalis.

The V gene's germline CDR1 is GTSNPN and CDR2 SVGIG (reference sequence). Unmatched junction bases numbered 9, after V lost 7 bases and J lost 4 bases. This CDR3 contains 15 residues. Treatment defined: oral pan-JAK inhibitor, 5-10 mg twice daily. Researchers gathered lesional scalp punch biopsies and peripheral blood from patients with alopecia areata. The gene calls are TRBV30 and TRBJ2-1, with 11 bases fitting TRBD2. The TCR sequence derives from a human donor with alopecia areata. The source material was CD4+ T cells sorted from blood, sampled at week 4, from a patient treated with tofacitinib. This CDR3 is CASFTGTSGYNEQFF. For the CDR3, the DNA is TGTGCCTCCTTCACCGGGACTAGCGGATACAATGAGCAGTTCTTC.